A single T cell receptor beta chain is shown here with its context. The data belong to a study of shared clonotypes between healthy human individuals. Profiling relied on immunoSEQ multiplex PCR, and the TCRdb table lists in-frame clones only, not all of them. This sample has 650,000 to 750,000 clones, with approximately 75% found just once. This CDR3 has 15 amino acids. Germline assignment: CDR1 MGHRA and CDR2 YSYEKL. V shed 4 bases and J shed 2 bases, with 15 bases lying between them. Sample: memory CD4+ T cells sorted from blood. Stated subset: CD45RA-negative fraction. The chain has TRBV4-1 and TRBJ2-7; D possibly corresponds to TRBD1 (5 bases). The receptor's source is a woman aged 25 to 39 in good health. CDR3 DNA sequence: TGCGCCAGCAGCCTCTCAGGGTTTGACCCCTACGAGCAGTACTTC. This translates into CASSLSGFDPYEQYF.